This TCR beta chain was recovered during a study of blood T cell repertoires in COVID-19 (dated by TCRdb to the early 2020s). Notes on the research overall: Samples from collaborators originated in the United States, Italy and Spain and spanned both the acute and convalescent phases of COVID-19. The prospective study material was composed of cDNA or gDNA derived from T cells, B-cell-depleted T cells, or PBMCs. The samples were drawn from the first 160 participants of the ongoing ImmuneRACE study and from 1,254 subjects provided by 6 global collaborators. The dataset comprised deeply sampled blood TCRbeta repertoires from subjects exposed to, actively infected with, or recovered from COVID-19. The repertoires were released in a freely available public database intended as a resource for research on the immune response to SARS-CoV-2. Where HLA class I and class II types were available, the types were taken from metadata supplied by the sample provider, not from assay-based typing. Nearly every sample came with metadata listing a de-identified subject ID, COVID-19 status, age in years and sex. The investigation overall reported the following: Clinical and demographic metadata were provided uncurated, with the amount varying by source and participant.

Collaborating institutions collected whole blood in K2EDTA tubes following their own protocols. For TCRbeta analysis, collaborators shipped samples as frozen whole blood, isolated PBMCs, or DNA extracted from either of those sample types. Its CDR3 holds 17 amino acids, cysteine through phenylalanine. Just the 51-base CDR3 DNA is kept, in frame starting at base 1. V is cut back by 3 bases and J by 0 bases, with 6 bases in the junction unmatched. Looking up the germline V gene yields CDR1 ENHRY and CDR2 SYGVKD. The immunoSEQ Assay, a bias-controlled multiplex PCR, was used to amplify TCRbeta CDR3 regions from genomic DNA. The authors' analysis ran thus. Within the assay, amplification of reference gene primers was used to estimate how many nucleated cells each sample contained. To quantify the absolute abundance of each unique TCRbeta CDR3 rearrangement, sequence reads were collapsed and filtered. For each sample, productive Simpson clonality was calculated by taking the square root of Simpson's diversity index across productive rearrangements. In its TCRdb copy, this immuneACCESS table keeps in-frame sequences only and misses some clones. Where compared with another copy, unresolved V genes explain less than half of these, and the others have no known cause. That table gives V, J and clone size, and the DNA gave D and trimming. The sample has some 150,000 clones on record, roughly 90% of them singletons. The top ten constitute 0.8% to 0.95% of the sample.

Concerning this clone: Its antigen is not yet known. Within one base of it there is no much larger clone, and no base qualities were kept.

This TCR was sampled from a woman in her forties or fifties with acute or convalescent COVID-19. Sequenced material: peripheral blood. The chain is made from TRBV10-3 and TRBJ2-2, with 8 central nucleotides matching TRBD1. The CDR3 amino acid sequence is: CAISDHDRGSNTGELFF. The base sequence is TGTGCCATCAGTGACCACGACAGGGGCTCGAACACCGGGGAGCTGTTTTTT.